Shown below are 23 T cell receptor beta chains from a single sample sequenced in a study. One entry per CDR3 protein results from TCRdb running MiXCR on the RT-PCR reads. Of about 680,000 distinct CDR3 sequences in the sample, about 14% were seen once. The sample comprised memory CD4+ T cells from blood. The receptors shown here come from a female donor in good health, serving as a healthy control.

The DNA for the CDR3 is TGCAGTGCTAGGGAGACAGGTCGGAATCAGCCCCAGCATTTT. It translates to CSARETGRNQPQHF. The chain uses TRBV20-1 and TRBJ1-5, with D tentatively TRBD1 (6 bases). Deletions cut 3 bases from V and 4 bases from J, with 13 bases between. Germline V CDR1 and CDR2: DFQATT, SNEGSKA (reference sequence). This CDR3 spans 14 amino acids.

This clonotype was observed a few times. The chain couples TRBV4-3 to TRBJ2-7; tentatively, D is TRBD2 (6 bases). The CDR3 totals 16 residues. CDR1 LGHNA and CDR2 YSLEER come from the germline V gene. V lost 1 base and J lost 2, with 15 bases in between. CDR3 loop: CASSQVVSTSPYEQYF. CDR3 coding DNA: TGCGCCAGCAGCCAAGTGGTATCGACTAGTCCCTACGAGCAGTACTTC.

CDR3 loop: CSARDPRQGSTQYF. For the CDR3, the DNA is TGCAGTGCTAGAGATCCAAGACAGGGTAGTACCCAGTACTTC. This sequence joins TRBV20-1 and TRBJ2-5, with 7 nucleotides matching TRBD1. The CDR3 is 14 amino acids. From germline, CDR1 is DFQATT and CDR2 SNEGSKA (reference sequence). V was pared by 0 bases and J by 8 bases, with 9 bases of the junction left unmatched.

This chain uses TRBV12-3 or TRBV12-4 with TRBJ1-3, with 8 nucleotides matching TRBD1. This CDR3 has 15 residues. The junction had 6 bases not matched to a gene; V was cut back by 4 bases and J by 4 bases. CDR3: CASSSNRGVGNTIYF. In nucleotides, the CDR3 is TGTGCCAGCAGTTCCAACAGGGGGGTAGGAAACACCATATATTTT.

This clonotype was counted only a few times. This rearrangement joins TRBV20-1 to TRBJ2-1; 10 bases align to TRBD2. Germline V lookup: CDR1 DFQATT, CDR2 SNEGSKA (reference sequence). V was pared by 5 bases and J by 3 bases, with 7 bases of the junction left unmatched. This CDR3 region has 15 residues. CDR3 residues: CSAYSSGGIYNEQFF. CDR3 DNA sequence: TGCAGTGCTTACTCTAGCGGGGGAATCTACAATGAGCAGTTCTTC.

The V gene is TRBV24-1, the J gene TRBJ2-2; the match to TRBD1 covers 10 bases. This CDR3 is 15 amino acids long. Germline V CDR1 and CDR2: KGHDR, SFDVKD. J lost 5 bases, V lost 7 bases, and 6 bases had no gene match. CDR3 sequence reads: CATSPGTGETGELFF. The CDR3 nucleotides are TGTGCCACCAGCCCCGGGACAGGGGAGACCGGGGAGCTGTTTTTT.

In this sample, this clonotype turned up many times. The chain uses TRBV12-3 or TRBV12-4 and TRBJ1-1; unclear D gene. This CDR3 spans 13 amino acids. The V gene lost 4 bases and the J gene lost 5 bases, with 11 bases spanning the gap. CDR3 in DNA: TGTGCCAGCAGTTCCCGGGGAGGGACTGAAGCTTTCTTT. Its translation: CASSSRGGTEAFF.

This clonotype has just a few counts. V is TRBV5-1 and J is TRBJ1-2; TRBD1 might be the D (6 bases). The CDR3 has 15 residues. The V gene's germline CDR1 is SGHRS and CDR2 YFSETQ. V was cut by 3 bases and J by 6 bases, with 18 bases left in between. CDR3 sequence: CASSSQTGVVDGYTF. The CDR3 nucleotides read TGCGCCAGCAGCTCACAGACAGGAGTTGTTGATGGCTACACCTTC.

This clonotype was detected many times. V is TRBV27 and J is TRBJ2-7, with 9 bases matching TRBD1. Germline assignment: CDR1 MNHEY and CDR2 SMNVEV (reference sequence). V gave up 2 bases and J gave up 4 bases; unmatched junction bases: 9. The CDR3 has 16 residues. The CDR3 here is CASSLKATGGGYEQYF. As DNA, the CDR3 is TGTGCCAGCAGTTTAAAGGCCACAGGGGGCGGATACGAGCAGTACTTC.

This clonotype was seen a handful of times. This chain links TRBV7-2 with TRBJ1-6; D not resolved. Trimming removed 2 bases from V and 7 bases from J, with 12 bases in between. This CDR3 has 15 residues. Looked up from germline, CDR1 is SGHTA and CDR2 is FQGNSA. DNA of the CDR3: TGTGCCAGCAGCTTATCCGGGCAGCCCAATTCACCCCTCCACTTT. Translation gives CASSLSGQPNSPLHF.

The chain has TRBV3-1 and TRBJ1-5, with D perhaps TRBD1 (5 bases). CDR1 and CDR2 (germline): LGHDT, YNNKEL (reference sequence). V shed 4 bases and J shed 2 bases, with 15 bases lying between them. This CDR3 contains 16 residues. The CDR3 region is CASSPRPGARNQPQHF. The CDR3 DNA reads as TGTGCCAGCAGCCCCAGACCTGGGGCTCGCAATCAGCCCCAGCATTTT.

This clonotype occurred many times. CDR3 bases: TGTGCCAGCAGCAACTCCGGGACAGGGATTCGCGAGCAGTACTTC. This sequence encodes CASSNSGTGIREQYF. The chain is built from TRBV12-3 or TRBV12-4 and TRBJ2-7, with 9 bases matching TRBD1. Trimming removed 6 bases from V and 6 bases from J; junction bases left unmatched: 12. The CDR3 is 15 amino acids.

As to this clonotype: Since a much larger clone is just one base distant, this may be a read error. This chain's CDR3 is CASPEAGTKSYEQYF. For the CDR3, the DNA is TGCGCCAGCCCCGAAGCGGGGACTAAATCCTACGAGCAGTACTTC. The chain links TRBV5-1 to TRBJ2-7; TRBD2 matches 7 bases. This CDR3 comprises 15 residues. Looked up from germline, CDR1 is SGHRS and CDR2 is YFSETQ. V shed 7 bases, J shed 1 base, and the junction held 11 bases outside the gene matches.

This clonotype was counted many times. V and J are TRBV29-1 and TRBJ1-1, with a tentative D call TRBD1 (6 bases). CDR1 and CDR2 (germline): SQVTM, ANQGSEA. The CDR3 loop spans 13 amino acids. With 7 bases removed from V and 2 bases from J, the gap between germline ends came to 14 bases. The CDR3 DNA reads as TGCAGCGCCCGGACAGATTACAACACTGAAGCTTTCTTT. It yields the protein CSARTDYNTEAFF.

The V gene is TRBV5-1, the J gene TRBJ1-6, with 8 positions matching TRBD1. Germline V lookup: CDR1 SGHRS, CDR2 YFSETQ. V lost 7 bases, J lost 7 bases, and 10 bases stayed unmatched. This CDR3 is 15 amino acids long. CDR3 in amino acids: CASSAGTGTNSPLHF. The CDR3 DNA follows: TGCGCCAGCTCAGCCGGGACAGGAACAAATTCACCCCTCCACTTT.

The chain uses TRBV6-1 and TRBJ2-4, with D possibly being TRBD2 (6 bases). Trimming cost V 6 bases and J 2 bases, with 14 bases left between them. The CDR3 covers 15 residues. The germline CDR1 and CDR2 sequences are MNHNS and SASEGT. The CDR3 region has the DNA TGTGCCAGCAGACAGCTTCTAGCGTCCAAAAACATTCAGTACTTC. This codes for CASRQLLASKNIQYF.

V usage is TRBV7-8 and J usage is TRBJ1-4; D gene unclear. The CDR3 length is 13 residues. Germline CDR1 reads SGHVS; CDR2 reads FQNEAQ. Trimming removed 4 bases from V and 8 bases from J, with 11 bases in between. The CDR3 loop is CASSWNREEKLFF. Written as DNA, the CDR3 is TGTGCCAGCAGCTGGAACCGGGAGGAAAAACTGTTTTTT.

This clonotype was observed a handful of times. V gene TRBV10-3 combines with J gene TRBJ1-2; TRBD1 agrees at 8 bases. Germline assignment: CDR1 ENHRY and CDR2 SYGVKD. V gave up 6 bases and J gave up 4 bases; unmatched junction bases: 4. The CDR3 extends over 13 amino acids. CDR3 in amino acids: CAIRVQGGYGYTF. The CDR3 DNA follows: TGTGCCATCAGGGTACAGGGGGGCTATGGCTACACCTTC.

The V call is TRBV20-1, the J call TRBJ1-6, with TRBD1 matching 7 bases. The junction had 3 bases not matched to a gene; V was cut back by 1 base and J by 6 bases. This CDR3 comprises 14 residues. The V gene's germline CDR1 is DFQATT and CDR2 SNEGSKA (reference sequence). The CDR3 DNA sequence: TGCAGTGCTAGAGTTGGGACAGCTAATTCACCCCTCCACTTT. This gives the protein CSARVGTANSPLHF.

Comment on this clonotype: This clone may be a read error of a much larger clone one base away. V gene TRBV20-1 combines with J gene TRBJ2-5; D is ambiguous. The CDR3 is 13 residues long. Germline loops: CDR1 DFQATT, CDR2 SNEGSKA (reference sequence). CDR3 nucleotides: TGCAGTGCTAGATTAGGTCTCCAGGAGACCAAGTACTTC. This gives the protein CSARLGLQETKYF.

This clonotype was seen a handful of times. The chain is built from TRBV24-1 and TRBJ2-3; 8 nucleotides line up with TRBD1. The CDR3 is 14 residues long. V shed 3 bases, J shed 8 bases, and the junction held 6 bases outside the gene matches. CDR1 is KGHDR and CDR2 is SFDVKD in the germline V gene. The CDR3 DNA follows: TGTGCCACCAGTGATCCGACAGGGGTGGGTACGCAGTATTTT. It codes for CATSDPTGVGTQYF.

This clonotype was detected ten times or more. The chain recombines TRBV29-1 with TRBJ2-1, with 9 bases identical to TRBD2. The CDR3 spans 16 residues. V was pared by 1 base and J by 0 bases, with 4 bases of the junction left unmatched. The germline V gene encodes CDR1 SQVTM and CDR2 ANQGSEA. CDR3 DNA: TGCAGCGTTGAAGCGGGCGGGGGGGACTCCTACAATGAGCAGTTCTTC. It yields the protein CSVEAGGGDSYNEQFF.

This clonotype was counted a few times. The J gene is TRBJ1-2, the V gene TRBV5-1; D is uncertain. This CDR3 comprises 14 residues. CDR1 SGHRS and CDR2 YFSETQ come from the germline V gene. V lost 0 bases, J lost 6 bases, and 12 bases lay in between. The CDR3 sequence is CASSLVLPTDGYTF. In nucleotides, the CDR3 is TGCGCCAGCAGCTTGGTTCTCCCGACCGATGGCTACACCTTC.